The T cell receptor beta chain under discussion was sequenced for a study of cytomegalovirus exposure and HLA in healthy donors (dated by TCRdb to between 2016 and 2019). Context from the whole study: A later analysis indicated that the roughly 120 validation repertoires were generated on the platform also employed for the 666 repertoires of the first cohort. In addition to the first cohort of approximately 670 subjects, a separate validation cohort of approximately 130 different subjects was used. To predict cytomegalovirus infection status, the study combined high-throughput TCR immunosequencing, statistical association of individual TCRs with disease status, and machine learning. The study was designed to test whether signatures of past pathogen exposure could be identified by cataloging public T cell receptors. Study-level results and caveats: The study listed 170 or so TCR beta chains as associated with cytomegalovirus. A later analysis had no HLA typing for the validation cohort, so co-occurrence there was scored across all 110 or so repertoires. Cytomegalovirus status was reported to be diagnosed by the classifier with high specificity and sensitivity in both the original and validation cohorts. In vitro tests confirmed that three of the cytomegalovirus-associated TCR beta chains recognize cytomegalovirus antigens. Subsequent analysis determined that TCRs grouped into clusters in the first cohort also showed a tendency toward co-occurrence across the 120 validation repertoires, and approximately 94% of cluster scores exceeded 0. It was suggested by the authors that the approach could potentially be generalized to other disease states and immunological phenotypes. Across donors, most TCR sequences were observed very rarely, whereas some public TCRs were present in many individuals.

This clone has only a few counts. Its antigen remains undetermined. It has no much larger one-base neighbor in the sample; base qualities were not kept. The germline V gene (reference sequence) yields SEHNR for CDR1 and FQNEAQ for CDR2. Counted from cysteine to phenylalanine, this CDR3 has 10 amino acids. The only DNA kept is the CDR3, 30 bases in frame from the first base. Relative to germline, V is 3 bases shorter and J is 8 bases shorter, with 1 base between their ends. Donors formed part of the validation cohort, which comprised 120 subjects and was distinct from the first cohort of under 850 subjects. Libraries were made using the immunoSEQ multiplex PCR assay. In the source study's methods: A statistical classification framework was built to diagnose cytomegalovirus status from the catalog of TCR beta chain sequences. This immuneACCESS table, as held by TCRdb, lists in-frame sequences with V and J called but not all clones. Of the missing ones, under half trace to an unresolved V gene in checked studies; the others have no known cause. V, J and clone size reflect that table, while D and trimming were determined from the DNA. Recorded for this sample are 200,000 to 250,000 clones; roughly 85% of them occurred a single time. Of the sample, roughly 5.5% is held by the ten largest clones.

The chain couples TRBV7-9 to TRBJ2-2; the D gene is not confidently resolved. The sequencing sample was made of PBMCs. The clonotype was recovered from a woman aged 18-29 years in good health and CMV-seronegative. The CDR3 protein: CASSLGELFF. The nucleotide sequence reads TGTGCCAGCAGCTTGGGGGAGCTGTTTTTT.